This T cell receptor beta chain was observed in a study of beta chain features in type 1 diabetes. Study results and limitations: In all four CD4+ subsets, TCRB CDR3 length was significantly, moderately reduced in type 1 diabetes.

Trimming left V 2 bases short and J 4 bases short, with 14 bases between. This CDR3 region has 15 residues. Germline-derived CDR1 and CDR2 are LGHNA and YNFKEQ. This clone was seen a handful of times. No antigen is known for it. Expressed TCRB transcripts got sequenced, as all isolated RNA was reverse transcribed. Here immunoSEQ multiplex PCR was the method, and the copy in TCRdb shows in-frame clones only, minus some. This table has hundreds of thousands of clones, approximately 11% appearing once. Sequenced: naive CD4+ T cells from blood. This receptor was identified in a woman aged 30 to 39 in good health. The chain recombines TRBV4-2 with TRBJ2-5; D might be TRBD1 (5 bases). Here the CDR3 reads CASSQMTSGPETQYF. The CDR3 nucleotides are TGTGCCAGCAGCCAAATGACGTCAGGGCCAGAGACCCAGTACTTC.